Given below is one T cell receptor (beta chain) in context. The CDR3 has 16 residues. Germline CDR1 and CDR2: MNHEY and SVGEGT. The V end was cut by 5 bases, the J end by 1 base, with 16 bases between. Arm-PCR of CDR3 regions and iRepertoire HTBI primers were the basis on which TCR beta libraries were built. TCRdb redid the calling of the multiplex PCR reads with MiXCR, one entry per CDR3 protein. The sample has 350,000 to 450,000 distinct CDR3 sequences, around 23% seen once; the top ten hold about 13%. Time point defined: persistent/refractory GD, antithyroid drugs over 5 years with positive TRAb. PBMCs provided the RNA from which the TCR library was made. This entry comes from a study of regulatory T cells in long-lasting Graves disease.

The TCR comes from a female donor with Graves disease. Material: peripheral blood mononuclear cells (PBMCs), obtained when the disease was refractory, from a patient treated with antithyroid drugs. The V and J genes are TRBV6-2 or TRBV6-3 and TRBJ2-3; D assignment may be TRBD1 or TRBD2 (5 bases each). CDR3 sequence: CASSEAGRDGTDTQYF. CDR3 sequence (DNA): TGTGCCAGCAGTGAAGCTGGCAGGGACGGCACAGATACGCAGTATTTT.